Below are 5 T cell receptor beta chains sequenced from a single sample in a study of CD8 T cells in ankylosing spondylitis. TCRdb processed the 5' RACE reads anew with MiXCR; each CDR3 protein has one entry. The data hold 200,000 to 250,000 distinct CDR3 sequences, with 6% to 8.5% observed a single time. What these receptors recognize is not known. General observations from the study: Made up of eight highly homologous variants, a TCR beta motif appeared characteristic of ankylosing spondylitis blood.

What was sequenced was blood, either unsorted or a sorted T cell fraction (not recorded which). The receptors stem from a male donor with ankylosing spondylitis.

The genes are TRBV5-1 and TRBJ1-5; no definite D call. There are 17 residues in the CDR3. The germline V gene encodes CDR1 SGHRS and CDR2 YFSETQ. V lost 0 bases to trimming and J lost 4 bases, with 17 bases between them. The CDR3 here is CASSLVGEVRGNQPQHF. The CDR3 DNA reads as TGCGCCAGCAGCTTGGTGGGCGAGGTGAGAGGGAATCAGCCCCAGCATTTT.

This clonotype was counted many times. This rearrangement joins TRBV9 to TRBJ2-5; 14 nucleotides line up with TRBD2. CDR1 SGDLS and CDR2 YYNGEE come from the germline V gene. The CDR3 runs to 16 residues. The trim removed 4 bases at V and 3 bases at J, leaving 5 bases unmatched. For the CDR3, the DNA is TGTGCCAGCAGCTCTCGACTAGCGGGGGGGAAAGAGACCCAGTACTTC. Its protein product is CASSSRLAGGKETQYF.

This clonotype was counted many times. The rearrangement joins TRBV20-1 to TRBJ2-7, with 11 bases lining up with TRBD2. The CDR3 extends over 15 amino acids. Germline-derived CDR1 and CDR2 are DFQATT and SNEGSKA (reference sequence). The V segment lost 3 bases and the J segment 2 bases; nucleotides outside the gene matches: 6. The CDR3 loop reads CSARIAGGSAYEQYF. The CDR3 DNA follows: TGCAGTGCTAGGATAGCGGGAGGGTCAGCCTACGAGCAGTACTTC.

This clonotype has at least ten counts. The rearrangement uses TRBV12-3 or TRBV12-4 and TRBJ2-1; TRBD2 matches 7 bases. Trimming took 3 bases from V and 5 from J; bases not matched to a gene: 7. CDR3 length: 15 amino acids. The CDR3 here is CASSFGGGRNNEQFF. The CDR3 coding sequence is TGTGCCAGCAGTTTTGGGGGAGGGAGAAACAATGAGCAGTTCTTC.

This clonotype was detected ten times or more. The J gene is TRBJ2-4, the V gene TRBV20-1; TRBD1 matches 7 bases. Germline lookup yields CDR1 DFQATT and CDR2 SNEGSKA (reference sequence). J lost 9 bases, V lost 4 bases, and 21 bases had no gene match. The CDR3 runs to 17 residues. The CDR3 sequence: CSATREQETYRGTIQYF. CDR3 nucleotides: TGCAGTGCTACCCGGGAACAGGAAACGTACAGGGGAACCATTCAGTACTTC.